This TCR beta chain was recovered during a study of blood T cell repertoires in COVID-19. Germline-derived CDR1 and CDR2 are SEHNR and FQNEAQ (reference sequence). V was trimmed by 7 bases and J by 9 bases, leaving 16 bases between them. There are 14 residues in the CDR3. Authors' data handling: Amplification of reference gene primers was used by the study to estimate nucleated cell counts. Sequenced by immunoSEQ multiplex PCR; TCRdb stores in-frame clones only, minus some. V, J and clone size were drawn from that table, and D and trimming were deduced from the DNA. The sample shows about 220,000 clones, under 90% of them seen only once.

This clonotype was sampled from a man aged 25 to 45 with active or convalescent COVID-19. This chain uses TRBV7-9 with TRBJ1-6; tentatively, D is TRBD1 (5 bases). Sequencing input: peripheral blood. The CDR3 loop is CASTAGGSPSPLHF. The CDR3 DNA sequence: TGTGCCAGCACCGCCGGGGGTTCTCCTTCACCCCTCCACTTT.